This TCR beta chain was recovered during a study of radiotherapy plus CTLA-4 blockade in lung cancer. Study-wide results and limits: An expansion of tumor-derived TCR clones occurred in blood after radiotherapy plus ipilimumab. Alongside interferon-beta, early blood T cell clone dynamics were reportedly the best predictor of response.

With respect to this clone: Its matching antigen is unknown.

The repertoire was sequenced with immunoSEQ multiplex PCR; TCRdb's copy has only in-frame clones and lacks some. The repertoire holds 70,000 to 95,000 clones, about 83% seen once, with roughly 14% in the top ten. V was clipped by 2 bases and J by 2 bases, with 12 bases between them. The CDR3 is 15 amino acids. Germline-derived CDR1 and CDR2 are MDHEN and SYDVKM. Material: peripheral blood, obtained from a patient treated with radiotherapy plus ipilimumab. The chain is built from TRBV28 and TRBJ2-5, with D perhaps given as TRBD1 or TRBD2 (5 bases each). The sequence was obtained from a human donor with non-small cell lung cancer that progressed on radiotherapy plus ipilimumab. DNA for the CDR3: TGTGCCAGCAGTTTAATGGGGACGAGTCAAGAGACCCAGTACTTC. Its translation is CASSLMGTSQETQYF.